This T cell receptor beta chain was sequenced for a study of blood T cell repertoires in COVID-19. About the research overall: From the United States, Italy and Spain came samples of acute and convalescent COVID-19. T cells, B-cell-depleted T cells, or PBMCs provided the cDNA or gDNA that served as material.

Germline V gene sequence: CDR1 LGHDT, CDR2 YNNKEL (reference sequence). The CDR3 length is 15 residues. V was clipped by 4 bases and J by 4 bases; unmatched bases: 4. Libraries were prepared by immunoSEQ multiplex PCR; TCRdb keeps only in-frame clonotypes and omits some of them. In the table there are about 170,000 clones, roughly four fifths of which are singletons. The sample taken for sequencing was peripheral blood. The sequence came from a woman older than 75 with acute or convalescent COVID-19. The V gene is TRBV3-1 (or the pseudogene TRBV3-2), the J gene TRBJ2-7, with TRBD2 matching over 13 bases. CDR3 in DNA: TGTGCCAGCAGCCGGACTAGCGGGAGCGGATACGAGCAGTACTTC. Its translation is CASSRTSGSGYEQYF.